The subject of this entry is one T cell receptor beta chain. Its cognate antigen is unknown. The germline V and J ends were trimmed by 3 bases and 9 bases, with 18 bases remaining between them. Germline CDR1 is MNHEY and CDR2 is SMNVEV (reference sequence). The CDR3 extends over 15 amino acids. Through a sample-barcoded 5' primer and a J-beta primer mix, a second PCR was run for roughly 6 to 12 cycles. TCRdb redid the calling of the 5' RACE reads with MiXCR, one entry per CDR3 protein. Of some 1.5 million distinct CDR3 sequences listed, 28% were seen once; the top ten hold about 7.7%. This record comes from a study of blood T cells in healthy people across ages. Study outcomes and limitations: Unsorted PBMCs prevented conclusive naive versus antigen-experienced comparison.

Sequencing was done on a sample of blood. The chain joins TRBV27 to TRBJ2-1, with D maybe TRBD2 (6 bases). The source of this sequence is a woman aged 25 to 39 in good health. CDR3: CASSFSSPGVGEQFF. In nucleotides, the CDR3 is TGTGCCAGCAGTTTTAGTTCTCCGGGGGTCGGTGAGCAGTTCTTC.